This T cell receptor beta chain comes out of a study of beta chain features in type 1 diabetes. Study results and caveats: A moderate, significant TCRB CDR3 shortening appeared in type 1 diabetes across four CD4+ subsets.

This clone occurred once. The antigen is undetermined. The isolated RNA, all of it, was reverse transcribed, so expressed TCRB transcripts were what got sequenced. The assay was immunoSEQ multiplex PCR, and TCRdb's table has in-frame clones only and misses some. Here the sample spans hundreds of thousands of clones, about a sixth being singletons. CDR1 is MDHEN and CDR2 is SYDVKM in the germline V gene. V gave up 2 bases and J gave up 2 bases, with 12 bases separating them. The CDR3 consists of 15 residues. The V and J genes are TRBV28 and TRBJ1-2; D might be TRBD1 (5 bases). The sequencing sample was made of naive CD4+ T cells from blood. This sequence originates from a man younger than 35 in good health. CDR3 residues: CASSLGAEINYGYTF. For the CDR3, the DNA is TGTGCCAGCAGTTTAGGGGCCGAAATAAACTATGGCTACACCTTC.